This entry lists 29 T cell receptor beta chains sequenced from one sample in a study of blood T cells in healthy people across ages (dated by TCRdb to 2014 to 2015). The library was prepared using 5' RACE. The data were produced on an Illumina HiSeq 2500. A second about 7 to 11 cycle PCR used a sample-barcoded 5' primer and a J-beta primer mix. TCRdb applied fastp at Q25 and MiXCR to the public reads, then kept only in-frame beta chains. Each CDR3 protein appears once, grouped with its most common genes and DNA. This sample gives about 780,000 distinct CDR3 sequences in total; roughly 24% of them show up just once. Around 3% of the sample belongs to the ten largest clones. In addition, the sample was reused for a study of T cells of mothers and their children.

Sequencing was done on a sample of blood. The receptors come from a boy aged 5-17 years in good health.

J is TRBJ1-2 and V is TRBV6-1, with a possible D match to TRBD1 (5 bases). Trimming pared 7 bases from V and 0 bases from J, leaving 18 bases between. CDR3 size: 16 residues. Germline CDR1 is MNHNS and CDR2 is SASEGT. CDR3 nucleotides: TGTGCCAGCACCTATGCCCCCGGGACGACTAACTATGGCTACACCTTC. It encodes CASTYAPGTTNYGYTF.

The rearrangement links TRBV9 to TRBJ2-5; D uncertain. The last part of the DNA fits TRBJ2-7 better; the J call may be wrong. The CDR3 consists of 15 residues. Germline CDR1 is SGDLS and CDR2 is YYNGEE. The CDR3 loop reads CASSVDMGSSYEQYF. The DNA for the CDR3 is TGTGCCAGCAGCGTAGATATGGGGTCGAGCTACGAGCAGTACTTC.

The chain recombines TRBV9 with TRBJ1-2, with 10 bases lining up with TRBD1. This CDR3 has 14 amino acids. CDR1 SGDLS and CDR2 YYNGEE come from the germline V gene. The V segment lost 2 bases and the J segment 6 bases; nucleotides outside the gene matches: 4. This CDR3 reads CASSVVGTGDGYTF. The CDR3 DNA sequence: TGTGCCAGCAGCGTCGTCGGGACAGGGGATGGCTACACCTTC.

V and J are TRBV30 and TRBJ2-5; 12 positions match TRBD2. Germline CDR1 is GTSNPN and CDR2 is SVGIG (reference sequence). This CDR3 region has 17 residues. The junction had 7 bases not matched to a gene; V was cut back by 1 base and J by 1 base. The CDR3 bases are TGTGCCTGGAGTGCAGGACTAGCGGGACCCTTCCAAGAGACCCAGTACTTC. It yields the protein CAWSAGLAGPFQETQYF.

The rearrangement uses TRBV20-1 and TRBJ2-5; D uncertain. The J call may be faulty, since TRBJ2-7 better matches the DNA end. This CDR3 contains 12 residues. Germline-derived CDR1 and CDR2 are DFQATT and SNEGSKA (reference sequence). The CDR3 reads CSASARHNEQYF. The CDR3, as DNA: TGCAGTGCTAGCGCACGTCACAACGAGCAGTACTTC.

This clonotype was recorded a few times. The chain is built from TRBV12-5 and TRBJ2-1; D may match TRBD1 or TRBD2 (5 bases each). Germline-derived CDR1 and CDR2 are LGHNT and FRNRAP. V dropped 3 bases and J dropped 5 bases, with 14 bases sitting between them. This CDR3 region has 15 residues. CDR3 DNA: TGTGCTAGTGGTTTCGGGACGGCCGGCCACAATGAGCAGTTCTTC. Residues: CASGFGTAGHNEQFF. The variable domain in full, completed from reference TRBV12-5 and TRBJ2-1, reads DARVTQTPRHKVTEMGQEVTMRCQPILGHNTVFWYRQTMMQGLELLAYFRNRAPLDDSGMPKDRFSAEMPDATLATLKIQPSEPRDSAVYFCASGFGTAGHNEQFFGPGTRLTVL.

This clonotype came up a few times. This chain joins TRBV6-1 and TRBJ2-5, with D maybe TRBD2 (6 bases). V lost 7 bases, J lost 5 bases, and 17 bases lay in between. CDR1 and CDR2 (germline): MNHNS, SASEGT. The CDR3 has 14 residues. The CDR3 protein is CASTMGGARETQYF. The CDR3 DNA reads TGTGCCAGCACTATGGGCGGGGCTAGGGAGACCCAGTACTTC.

The genes are TRBV20-1 and TRBJ1-2, with TRBD1 matching over 8 bases. V was pared by 4 bases and J by 3 bases, with 4 bases of the junction left unmatched. Germline values: CDR1 DFQATT, CDR2 SNEGSKA (reference sequence). The CDR3 has 13 amino acids. The CDR3 protein is CSAKPGQDYGYTF. The CDR3 coding sequence is TGCAGTGCTAAGCCGGGACAGGACTATGGCTACACCTTC.

In this sample, this clonotype turned up a few times. The chain is built from TRBV10-3 and TRBJ2-5; 7 positions match TRBD1. J was trimmed by 4 bases and V by 6 bases; bases with no gene match: 8. The CDR3 spans 14 residues. Germline loops: CDR1 ENHRY, CDR2 SYGVKD. The CDR3, as DNA: TGTGCCATCAGAGGGGACAGTGGGGTAGAGACCCAGTACTTC. Its protein product is CAIRGDSGVETQYF.

The gene calls are TRBV7-9 and TRBJ1-4, with D hard to call. Between the trimmed V and J ends, which lost 5 bases and 8 bases, there was a span of 15 bases. The CDR3 runs 14 residues. The V gene's germline CDR1 is SEHNR and CDR2 FQNEAQ (reference sequence). This CDR3 reads CASSTKTYGEKLFF. DNA of the CDR3: TGTGCCAGCAGCACCAAGACCTATGGAGAAAAACTGTTTTTT.

This rearrangement joins TRBV7-2 to TRBJ1-1; 7 bases agree with TRBD1. Germline V lookup: CDR1 SGHTA, CDR2 FQGNSA. The CDR3 covers 15 residues. Trimming took 5 bases from V and 1 from J; bases not matched to a gene: 7. CDR3 loop: CASSPRGLQNTEAFF. The CDR3, as DNA: TGTGCCAGCAGCCCTAGGGGGCTGCAGAACACTGAAGCTTTCTTT.

This clonotype was picked up many times. V and J are TRBV27 and TRBJ2-5; unclear D gene. This CDR3 region has 11 residues. With 6 bases removed from V and 2 bases from J, the gap between germline ends came to 4 bases. Germline values: CDR1 MNHEY, CDR2 SMNVEV (reference sequence). CDR3 bases: TGTGCCAGCAGGGGGCAAGAGACCCAGTACTTC. Encoded protein: CASRGQETQYF.

This clonotype has more than one count but fewer than ten. The chain recombines TRBV20-1 with TRBJ2-5, with 10 nucleotides matching TRBD2. V shed 3 bases and J 2 bases; nucleotides not matched to a gene: 6. Germline values: CDR1 DFQATT, CDR2 SNEGSKA (reference sequence). The CDR3 loop spans 15 amino acids. CDR3 amino acids: CSASPAGGPQETQYF. CDR3 nucleotides: TGCAGTGCTAGCCCAGCGGGGGGGCCGCAAGAGACCCAGTACTTC.

V gene TRBV7-9 combines with J gene TRBJ2-5; 8 bases are a match to TRBD1. Germline lookup yields CDR1 SEHNR and CDR2 FQNEAQ (reference sequence). The CDR3 consists of 14 residues. V shed 5 bases, J shed 5 bases, and the junction held 7 bases outside the gene matches. CDR3 sequence: CASSATGGRETQYF. CDR3 coding DNA: TGTGCCAGCAGCGCAACAGGGGGACGGGAGACCCAGTACTTC.

The rearrangement uses TRBV7-9 and TRBJ2-1; unclear D gene. Trimming took 5 bases from V and 6 from J, leaving 14 bases between them. This CDR3 spans 14 amino acids. Germline CDR1 is SEHNR and CDR2 is FQNEAQ (reference sequence). The CDR3: CASSPIWAPNEQFF. CDR3 sequence (DNA): TGTGCCAGCAGCCCAATTTGGGCCCCCAATGAGCAGTTCTTC.

This clonotype was counted at least ten times. The chain is built from TRBV29-1 and TRBJ2-5; TRBD2 might be the D (5 bases). Germline V gives CDR1 SQVTM, CDR2 ANQGSEA. The CDR3 extends over 12 amino acids. V lost 6 bases to trimming and J lost 4 bases, with 12 bases between them. The CDR3 region has the DNA TGCAGCGTGGGCGGGTACGGAGAGACCCAGTACTTC. It encodes CSVGGYGETQYF.

This rearrangement joins TRBV5-1 to TRBJ1-3; TRBD1 matches at 9 bases. V shed 0 bases and J 4 bases; nucleotides not matched to a gene: 8. Germline values: CDR1 SGHRS, CDR2 YFSETQ. The length of the CDR3 is 17 residues. CDR3 protein: CASSLAGWTGDGNTIYF. CDR3 nucleotide sequence: TGCGCCAGCAGCTTGGCCGGTTGGACAGGGGACGGAAACACCATATATTTT.

This chain connects TRBV19 to TRBJ2-6, with D perhaps matching TRBD2 (5 bases). Germline V gene sequence: CDR1 LNHDA, CDR2 SQIVND (reference sequence). Trimming took 3 bases from V and 0 from J, leaving 9 bases between them. CDR3 size: 16 residues. The CDR3 loop reads CASSIRGSSGANVLTF. CDR3 sequence (DNA): TGTGCCAGTAGTATTCGGGGAAGCTCTGGGGCCAACGTCCTGACTTTC.

The V and J genes are TRBV20-1 and TRBJ2-4, with TRBD1 matching over 9 bases. Germline assignment: CDR1 DFQATT and CDR2 SNEGSKA (reference sequence). The CDR3 loop spans 13 amino acids. V shed 5 bases and J 2 bases; nucleotides not matched to a gene: 1. The CDR3 sequence: CSADRGSKNIQYF. The DNA of the CDR3 is TGCAGTGCTGACAGGGGGTCCAAAAACATTCAGTACTTC.

In the case of this clonotype: At one end the junction does not follow the germline gene, possibly because of a read error. The V call is TRBV20-1, the J call TRBJ2-5, with 9 bases that match TRBD2. The CDR3 has 15 residues. Per the germline V gene, CDR1 is DFQATT and CDR2 is SNEGSKA (reference sequence). This CDR3 reads CSAGGTSPHQETQYF. The CDR3 DNA reads TGCAGTGCTGGGGGGACTAGCCCGCACCAGGAGACCCAGTACTTC.

The chain couples TRBV6-5 to TRBJ2-7; maybe TRBD1 (6 bases). Deletions cut 6 bases from V and 1 base from J, with 16 bases between. CDR3 length: 15 amino acids. CDR1 is MNHEY, CDR2 SVGAGI, per germline. This chain's CDR3 is CASSLRWTASYEQYF. The CDR3 DNA sequence: TGTGCCAGCAGCCTACGCTGGACAGCTTCCTACGAGCAGTACTTC.

The gene calls are TRBV7-6 and TRBJ2-7, with a possible D match to TRBD2 (5 bases). CDR1 is SGHVS, CDR2 FNYEAQ, per germline. V dropped 5 bases and J dropped 0 bases, with 14 bases sitting between them. The CDR3 has 15 residues. The CDR3 bases are TGTGCCAGCAGCCCCAAGGACGGGGTCTCCTACGAGCAGTACTTC. It specifies CASSPKDGVSYEQYF.

The V and J genes are TRBV6-5 and TRBJ2-7, with 9 bases aligning to TRBD2. Judging by the DNA end, TRBJ2-1 fits better; the J call may be wrong. Per the germline V gene, CDR1 is MNHEY and CDR2 is SVGAGI. The CDR3 consists of 15 residues. The DNA for the CDR3 is TGTGCCAGCGGTCGGGGGGTAGCGGGGGCGGATGAGCAGTTCTTC. Translating it yields CASGRGVAGADEQFF.

This clonotype was counted only a few times. The J gene is TRBJ2-5, the V gene TRBV15; 9 nucleotides line up with TRBD2. Germline CDR1 reads LNHNV; CDR2 reads YYDKDF (reference sequence). The J segment lost 5 bases and the V segment lost 5 bases, leaving 9 bases of the junction unmatched. This CDR3 is built from 15 residues. CDR3 nucleotide sequence: TGTGCCACCAGCCGTCAGGGACTAGCTTTTGAGACCCAGTACTTC. This codes for CATSRQGLAFETQYF.

This clonotype was recorded only once. This chain joins TRBV2 and TRBJ1-1; weak D call: TRBD1 (5 bases). CDR3 length: 14 residues. Germline CDR1 SNHLY, CDR2 FYNNEI. V was clipped by 8 bases and J by 3 bases, with 16 bases between them. The CDR3 region has the DNA TGTGCCAGCCACGGGGCTAAGCCAGACACTGAAGCTTTCTTT. This gives the protein CASHGAKPDTEAFF.

This chain joins TRBV20-1 and TRBJ1-3; a weak D match, TRBD1 (5 bases). Trimming left V 3 bases short and J 8 bases short, with 14 bases between. CDR1 DFQATT and CDR2 SNEGSKA come from the germline V gene (reference sequence). The CDR3 is 13 residues long. The CDR3 DNA is TGCAGTGCTAGGGGAGGAGGGACGGACACCATATATTTT. As protein: CSARGGGTDTIYF.

In regard to this clonotype: Without the conserved terminal phenylalanine or tryptophan, this CDR3 likely stems from a read error. The V call is TRBV10-3, the J call TRBJ2-5; possibly TRBD1 for D (5 bases). The DNA end lines up better with TRBJ2-7; the J call may be wrong. The CDR3 length is 14 residues. Germline loops: CDR1 ENHRY, CDR2 SYGVKD. CDR3 DNA: TGTGCCATCAGTGAGTTTGGACACACGTACGAGCAGTACCTC. Translated: CAISEFGHTYEQYL.

This clonotype was observed a few times. The chain has TRBV9 and TRBJ2-1; TRBD2 agrees at 11 bases. The CDR3 has 16 residues. The ends lost 1 base at V and 4 bases at J; junction bases unmatched: 4. CDR1 is SGDLS and CDR2 is YYNGEE in the germline V gene. The CDR3 region has the DNA TGTGCCAGCAGCGTATCTCCTAGCGGGGGGTACAATGAGCAGTTCTTC. Amino acids: CASSVSPSGGYNEQFF.

This clonotype was seen a few times. V and J are TRBV10-3 and TRBJ2-7; a possible D gene is TRBD2 (6 bases). V dropped 9 bases and J dropped 1 base, with 10 bases sitting between them. CDR3 length equals 12 residues. Looked up from germline, CDR1 is ENHRY and CDR2 is SYGVKD. The CDR3 is CAMGDLSYEQYF. CDR3 nucleotides: TGTGCCATGGGGGACTTATCCTACGAGCAGTACTTC.